This T cell receptor beta chain stems from a study of T cells after yellow fever vaccination. Study-wide points: It was a weaker secondary response, yet one that peaked faster, at day 5 versus 15.

TCRdb reprocessed the 5' RACE reads via MiXCR and lists one record per CDR3 protein. The table shows about 300,000 distinct CDR3 sequences, with around 8.6% occurring only once. This clonotype was found a few times. Antigen unknown. The receptor was derived from a man between 18 and 29 years old who received the YFV17D yellow fever vaccine. The starting material was CD4+ T cells sorted from PBMCs, obtained 5 days after the yellow fever booster vaccination.

For the CDR3, the DNA is TGTGCCAGCAGCCAGTCCCGGGCATCGACTAGCACAGATACGCAGTATTTT. It translates to CASSQSRASTSTDTQYF. The chain joins TRBV6-5 to TRBJ2-3, with D unclear. The CDR3 is 17 residues long. Looked up from germline, CDR1 is MNHEY and CDR2 is SVGAGI. The V and J ends lost 6 bases and 0 bases respectively, with 19 bases between them.